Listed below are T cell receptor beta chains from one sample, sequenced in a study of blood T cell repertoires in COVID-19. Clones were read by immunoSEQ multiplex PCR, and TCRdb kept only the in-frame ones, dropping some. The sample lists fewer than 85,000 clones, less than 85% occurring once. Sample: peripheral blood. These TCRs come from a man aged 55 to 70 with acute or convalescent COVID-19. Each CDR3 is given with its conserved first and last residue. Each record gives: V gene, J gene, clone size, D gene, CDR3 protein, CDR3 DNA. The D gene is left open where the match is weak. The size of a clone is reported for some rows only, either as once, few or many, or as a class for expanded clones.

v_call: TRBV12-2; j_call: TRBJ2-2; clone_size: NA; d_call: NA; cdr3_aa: CASLNPGGTGADGELFF; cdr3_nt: TGTGCAAGCCTAAATCCTGGGGGAACAGGGGCCGACGGGGAGCTGTTTTTT
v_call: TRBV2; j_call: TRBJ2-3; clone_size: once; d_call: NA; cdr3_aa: CASGTPGTDTQYF; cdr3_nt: TGTGCCAGTGGGACTCCAGGGACAGATACGCAGTATTTT
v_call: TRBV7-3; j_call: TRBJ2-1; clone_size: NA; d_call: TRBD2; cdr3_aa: CANGREAGGEQFF; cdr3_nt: TGTGCCAATGGGCGGGAGGCAGGAGGTGAGCAGTTCTTC
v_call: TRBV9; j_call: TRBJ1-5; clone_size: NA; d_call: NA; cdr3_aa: CASSPRGGNQPQHF; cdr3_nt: TGTGCCAGCAGCCCCCGAGGGGGAAATCAGCCCCAGCATTTT
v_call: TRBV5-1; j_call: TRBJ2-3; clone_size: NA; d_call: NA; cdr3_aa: CASSLDGTEGTDTQYF; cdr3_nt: TGCGCCAGCAGCTTGGACGGGACGGAGGGTACAGATACGCAGTATTTT
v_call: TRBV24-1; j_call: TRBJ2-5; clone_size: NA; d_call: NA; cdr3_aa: CATSDPAGKQETQYF; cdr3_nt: TGTGCCACCAGTGACCCTGCGGGCAAACAAGAGACCCAGTACTTC
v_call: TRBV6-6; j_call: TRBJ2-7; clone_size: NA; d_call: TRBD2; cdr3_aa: CASSLAGGPSYEQYF; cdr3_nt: TGTGCCAGCAGTCTAGCGGGAGGCCCATCTTACGAGCAGTACTTC
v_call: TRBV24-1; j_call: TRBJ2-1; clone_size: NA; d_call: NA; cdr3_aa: CATSLPGDFYNEQFF; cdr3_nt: TGTGCCACCAGCCTCCCCGGGGACTTCTACAATGAGCAGTTCTTC
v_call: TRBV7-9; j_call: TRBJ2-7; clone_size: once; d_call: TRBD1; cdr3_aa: CASSQAGTGSNEQYF; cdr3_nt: TGTGCCAGCAGCCAAGCCGGGACAGGGTCCAACGAGCAGTACTTC
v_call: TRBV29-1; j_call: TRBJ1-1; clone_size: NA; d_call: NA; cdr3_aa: CSVLRTVTEAFF; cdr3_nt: TGCAGCGTTTTAAGGACTGTTACTGAAGCTTTCTTT
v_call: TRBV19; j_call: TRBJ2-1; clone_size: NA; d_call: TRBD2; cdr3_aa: CASSPEGTIYNEQFF; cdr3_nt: TGTGCCAGTAGTCCGGAGGGGACTATTTACAATGAGCAGTTCTTC
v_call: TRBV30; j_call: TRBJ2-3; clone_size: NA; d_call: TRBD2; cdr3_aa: CASTGTSATDTQYF; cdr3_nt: TGTGCGAGCACAGGGACTAGCGCCACAGATACGCAGTATTTT
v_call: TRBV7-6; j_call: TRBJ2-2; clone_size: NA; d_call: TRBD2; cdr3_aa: CASSFGGATGELFF; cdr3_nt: TGTGCCAGCAGCTTCGGGGGGGCCACCGGGGAGCTGTTTTTT
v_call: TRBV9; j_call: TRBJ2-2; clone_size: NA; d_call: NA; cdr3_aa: CASSVEGPPNTGELFF; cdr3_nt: TGTGCCAGCAGCGTAGAGGGGCCTCCTAACACCGGGGAGCTGTTTTTT
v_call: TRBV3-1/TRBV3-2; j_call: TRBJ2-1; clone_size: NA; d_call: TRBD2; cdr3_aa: CASSQETSGAKQFF; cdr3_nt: TGTGCCAGCAGCCAAGAGACTAGCGGGGCTAAGCAGTTCTTC
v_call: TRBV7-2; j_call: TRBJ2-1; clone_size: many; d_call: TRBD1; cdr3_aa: CASSWTGTGGNEQFF; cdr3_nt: TGTGCCAGCAGTTGGACCGGGACAGGGGGCAATGAGCAGTTCTTC
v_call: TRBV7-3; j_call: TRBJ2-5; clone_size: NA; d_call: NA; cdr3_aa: CASSSKGVGETQYF; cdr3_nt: TGTGCCAGCAGCTCCAAGGGGGTGGGGGAGACCCAGTACTTC
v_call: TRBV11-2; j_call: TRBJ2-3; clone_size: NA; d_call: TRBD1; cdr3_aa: CASSLRDSPDTQYF; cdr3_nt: TGTGCCAGCAGCTTACGGGACAGTCCAGATACGCAGTATTTT
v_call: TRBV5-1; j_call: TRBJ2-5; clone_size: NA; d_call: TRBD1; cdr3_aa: CASSLVSGQGTQYF; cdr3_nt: TGCGCCAGCAGCTTGGTGTCGGGACAGGGGACCCAGTACTTC
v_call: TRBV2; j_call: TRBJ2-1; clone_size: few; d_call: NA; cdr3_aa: CASRASRGWNEQFF; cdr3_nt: TGTGCCAGCAGAGCCTCTAGGGGGTGGAATGAGCAGTTCTTC
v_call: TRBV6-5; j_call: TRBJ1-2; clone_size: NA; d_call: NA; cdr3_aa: CASSWGRNYGYTF; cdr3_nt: TGTGCCAGCAGTTGGGGGAGGAACTATGGCTACACCTTC
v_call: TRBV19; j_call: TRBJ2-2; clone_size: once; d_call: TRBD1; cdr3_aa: CASSIDPPQGTETGELFF; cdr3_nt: TGTGCCAGTAGTATAGATCCCCCACAGGGGACGGAGACCGGGGAGCTGTTTTTT
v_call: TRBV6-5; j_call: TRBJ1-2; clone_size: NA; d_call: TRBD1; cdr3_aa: CASRRGQGAGGYTF; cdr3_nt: TGTGCCAGCAGGAGGGGACAGGGGGCCGGTGGCTACACCTTC